This TCR beta chain was profiled in a study of blood T cell repertoires in COVID-19 (dated by TCRdb to 2020 to 2022). About the investigation overall: Samples from collaborators originated in the United States, Italy and Spain and spanned both the acute and convalescent phases of COVID-19. HLA class I and class II types, where available, came from metadata supplied by the sample provider rather than from assay-based typing. The dataset comprised deeply sampled blood TCRbeta repertoires from subjects exposed to, actively infected with, or recovered from COVID-19. The prospective study material was composed of cDNA or gDNA derived from T cells, B-cell-depleted T cells, or PBMCs. Nearly every sample came with metadata listing a de-identified subject ID, COVID-19 status, age in years and sex. The samples were drawn from the first 160 participants of the ongoing ImmuneRACE study and from over 950 subjects provided by 6 global collaborators. The repertoires were made available in a free public database intended to serve as a resource for research on the immune response to SARS-CoV-2.

Comments on this clone: Its antigen is unknown. Per-base quality was not reported, and no clone a single base away is much larger than it.

The study at large found these results: The amount of clinical and demographic metadata varied by source and participant and was provided uncurated.

TCRbeta CDR3 regions were amplified from genomic DNA using the immunoSEQ Assay, a bias-controlled multiplex PCR. Processing in the source paper ran as follows. The number of nucleated cells in each sample was estimated from the amplification of reference gene primers within the assay. Sequence reads were collapsed and filtered to measure the absolute abundance of every unique TCRbeta CDR3 rearrangement. Productive Simpson clonality was computed per sample as the square root of Simpson's diversity index over productive rearrangements. Here the immuneACCESS table is served through TCRdb, limited to in-frame sequences with V and J called. Missing clones are a known gap in these copies; in checked studies unresolved V genes cover under half, and the rest lacks a known reason. The V and J calls and clone size come from that table; D and trimming were worked out from the DNA. The sample table shows around 70,000 clones, and more than 75% are seen once. The ten largest clones take up approximately 29% of the sample.

V sheds 1 base and J sheds 4 bases, leaving 11 bases between their ends. The germline V gene yields LGHNA for CDR1 and YSLEER for CDR2. Measured from the cysteine to the phenylalanine, the CDR3 is 14 residues long. The kept DNA is CDR3 alone, 42 bases in frame from the first base. The collaborating institutions used their own protocols to collect whole blood in K2EDTA tubes. For TCRbeta analysis, collaborator samples were shipped as frozen whole blood, as isolated PBMCs, or as DNA extracted from either sample type. The sample comprised peripheral blood. The rearrangement joined TRBV4-3 to TRBJ2-7, with TRBD2 perhaps the D gene, on 6 matching bases. The TCR originated in a woman older than 75 with active or convalescent COVID-19. Here the CDR3 is given as CASSQGDRGYEQYF. Read as DNA, the sequence is TGCGCCAGCAGCCAAGGAGACCGGGGGTACGAGCAGTACTTC.